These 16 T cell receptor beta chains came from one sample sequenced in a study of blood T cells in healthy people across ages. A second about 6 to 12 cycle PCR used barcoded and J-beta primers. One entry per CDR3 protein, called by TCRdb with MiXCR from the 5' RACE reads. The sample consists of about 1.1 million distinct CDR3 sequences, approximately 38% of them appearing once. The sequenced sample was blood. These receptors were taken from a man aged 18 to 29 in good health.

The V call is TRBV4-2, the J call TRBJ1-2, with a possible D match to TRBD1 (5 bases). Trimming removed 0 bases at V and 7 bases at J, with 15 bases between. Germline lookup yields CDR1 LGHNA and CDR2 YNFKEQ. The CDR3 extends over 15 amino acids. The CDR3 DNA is TGTGCCAGCAGCCAAGATCCGGGACCCTCTTGTGGCTACACCTTC. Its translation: CASSQDPGPSCGYTF.

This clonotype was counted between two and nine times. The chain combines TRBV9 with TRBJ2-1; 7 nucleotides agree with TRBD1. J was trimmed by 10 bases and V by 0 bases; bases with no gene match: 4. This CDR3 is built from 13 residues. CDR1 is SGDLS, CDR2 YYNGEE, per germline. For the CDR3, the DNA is TGTGCCAGCAGCGTAGGGACAGGAGGAGAGCAGTTCTTC. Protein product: CASSVGTGGEQFF.

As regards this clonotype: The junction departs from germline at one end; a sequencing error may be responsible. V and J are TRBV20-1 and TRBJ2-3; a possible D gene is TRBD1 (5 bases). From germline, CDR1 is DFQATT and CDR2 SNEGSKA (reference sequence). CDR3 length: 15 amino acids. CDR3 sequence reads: CSASIGAPSTGTQYF. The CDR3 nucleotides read TGCAGTGCTAGTATTGGAGCCCCGAGCACAGGTACGCAGTATTTT.

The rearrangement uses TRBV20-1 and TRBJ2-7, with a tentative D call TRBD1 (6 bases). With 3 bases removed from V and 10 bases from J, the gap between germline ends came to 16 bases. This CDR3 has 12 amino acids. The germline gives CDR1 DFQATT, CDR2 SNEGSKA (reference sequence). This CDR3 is CSASTGTDRQYF. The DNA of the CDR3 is TGCAGTGCTAGTACCGGCACGGACAGACAGTACTTC.

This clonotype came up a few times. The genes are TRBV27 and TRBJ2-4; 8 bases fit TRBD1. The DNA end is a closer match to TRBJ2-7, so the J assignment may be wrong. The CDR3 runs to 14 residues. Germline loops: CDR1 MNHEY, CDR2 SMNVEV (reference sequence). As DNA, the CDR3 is TGTGCCAGCAGTTCCCGGGACAGGAACTACGAGCAGTACTTC. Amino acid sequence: CASSSRDRNYEQYF.

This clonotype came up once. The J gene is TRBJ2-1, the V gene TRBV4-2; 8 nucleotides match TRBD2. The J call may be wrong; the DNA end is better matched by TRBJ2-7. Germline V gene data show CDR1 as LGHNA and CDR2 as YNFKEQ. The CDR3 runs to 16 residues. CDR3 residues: CASSQTSGDAYNEQYF. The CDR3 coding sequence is TGTGCCAGCAGCCAAACTAGCGGCGACGCCTACAATGAGCAGTACTTC.

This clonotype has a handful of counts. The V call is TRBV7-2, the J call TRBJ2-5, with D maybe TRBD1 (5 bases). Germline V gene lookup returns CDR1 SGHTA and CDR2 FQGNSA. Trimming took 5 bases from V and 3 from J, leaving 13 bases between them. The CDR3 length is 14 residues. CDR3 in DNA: TGTGCCAGCAGCCTCAACAGGTTAAAAGAGACCCAGTACTTC. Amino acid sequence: CASSLNRLKETQYF.

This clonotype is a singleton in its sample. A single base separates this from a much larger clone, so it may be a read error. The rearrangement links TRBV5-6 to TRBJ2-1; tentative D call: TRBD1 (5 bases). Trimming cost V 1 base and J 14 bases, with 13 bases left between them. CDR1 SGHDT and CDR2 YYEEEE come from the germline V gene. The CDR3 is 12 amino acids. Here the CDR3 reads CASSLKGATKFF. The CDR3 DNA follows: TGTGCCAGCAGCTTGAAAGGGGCTACGAAGTTCTTC.

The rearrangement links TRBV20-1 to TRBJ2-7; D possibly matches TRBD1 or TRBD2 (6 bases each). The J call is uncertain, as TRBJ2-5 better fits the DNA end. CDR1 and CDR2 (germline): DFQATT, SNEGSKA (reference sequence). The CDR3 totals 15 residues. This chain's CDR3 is CSARESAGGRETQYF. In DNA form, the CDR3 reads TGCAGTGCTAGAGAGTCGGCCGGGGGCAGAGAGACCCAGTACTTC.

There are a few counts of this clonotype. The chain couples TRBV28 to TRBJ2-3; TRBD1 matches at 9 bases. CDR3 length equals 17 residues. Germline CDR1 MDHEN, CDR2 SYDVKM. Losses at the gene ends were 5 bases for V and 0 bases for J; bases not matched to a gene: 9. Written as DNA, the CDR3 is TGTGCCAGCAGTCCTCCAGGACAGGGGCGGAGCACAGATACGCAGTATTTT. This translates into CASSPPGQGRSTDTQYF.

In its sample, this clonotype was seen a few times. CDR3 in DNA: TGTGCCAGCTCACCGGGAATAGGCGGTGCCAAAAACATTCAGTACTTC. Translation: CASSPGIGGAKNIQYF. This chain links TRBV18 with TRBJ2-4, with unresolved D. Germline V gives CDR1 KGHSH, CDR2 LQKENI. V lost 3 bases to trimming and J lost 1 base, with 13 bases between them. The length of the CDR3 is 16 residues.

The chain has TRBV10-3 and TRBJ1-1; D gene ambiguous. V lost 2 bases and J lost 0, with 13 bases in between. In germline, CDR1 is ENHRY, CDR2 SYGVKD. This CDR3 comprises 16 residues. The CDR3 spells CAISEEGKGMNTEAFF. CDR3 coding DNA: TGTGCCATCAGTGAGGAAGGGAAAGGGATGAACACTGAAGCTTTCTTT.

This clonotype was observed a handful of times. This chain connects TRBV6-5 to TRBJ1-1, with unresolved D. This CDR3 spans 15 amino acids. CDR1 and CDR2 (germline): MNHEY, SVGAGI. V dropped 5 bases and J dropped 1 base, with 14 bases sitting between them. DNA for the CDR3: TGTGCCAGCAGTCCTTCCGGGGTGCGGAACACTGAAGCTTTCTTT. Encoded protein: CASSPSGVRNTEAFF.

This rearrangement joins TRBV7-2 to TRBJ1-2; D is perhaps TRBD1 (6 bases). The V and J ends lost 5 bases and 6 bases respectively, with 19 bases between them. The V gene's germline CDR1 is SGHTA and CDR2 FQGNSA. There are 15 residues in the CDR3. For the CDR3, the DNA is TGTGCCAGCAGCCTCAGCCCGGGACATGGAAATGGCTACACCTTC. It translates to CASSLSPGHGNGYTF.

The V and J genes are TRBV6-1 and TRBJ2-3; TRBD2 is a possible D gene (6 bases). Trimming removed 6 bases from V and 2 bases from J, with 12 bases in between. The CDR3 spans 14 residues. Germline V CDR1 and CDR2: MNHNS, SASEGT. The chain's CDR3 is CASSATRPTDTQYF. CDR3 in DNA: TGTGCCAGCAGCGCGACTAGACCCACAGATACGCAGTATTTT.

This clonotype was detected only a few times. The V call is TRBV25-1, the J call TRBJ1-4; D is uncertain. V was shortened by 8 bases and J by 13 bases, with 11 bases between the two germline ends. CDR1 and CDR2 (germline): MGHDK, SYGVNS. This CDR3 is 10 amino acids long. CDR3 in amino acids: CASGEEALFF. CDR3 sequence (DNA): TGTGCCAGCGGAGAAGAAGCACTGTTTTTT. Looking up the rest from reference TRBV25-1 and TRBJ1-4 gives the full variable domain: EADIYQTPRYLVIGTGKKITLECSQTMGHDKMYWYQQDPGMELHLIHYSYGVNSTEKGDLSSESTVSRIRTEHFPLTLESARPSHTSQYLCASGEEALFFGSGTQLSVL.